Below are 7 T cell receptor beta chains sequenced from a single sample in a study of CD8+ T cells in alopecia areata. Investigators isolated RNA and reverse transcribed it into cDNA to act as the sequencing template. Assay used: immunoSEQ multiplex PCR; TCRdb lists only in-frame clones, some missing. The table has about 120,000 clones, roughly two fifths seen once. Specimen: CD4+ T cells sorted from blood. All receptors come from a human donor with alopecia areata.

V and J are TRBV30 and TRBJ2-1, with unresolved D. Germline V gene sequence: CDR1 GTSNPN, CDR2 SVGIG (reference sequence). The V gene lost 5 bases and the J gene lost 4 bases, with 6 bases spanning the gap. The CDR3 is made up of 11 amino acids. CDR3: CAWGLYNEQFF. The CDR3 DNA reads TGTGCCTGGGGCCTATACAATGAGCAGTTCTTC. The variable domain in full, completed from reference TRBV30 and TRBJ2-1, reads SQTIHQWPATLVQPVGSPLSLECTVEGTSNPNLYWYRQAAGRGLQLLFYSVGIGQISSEVPQNLSASRPQDRQFILSSKKLLLSDSGFYLCAWGLYNEQFFGPGTRLTVL.

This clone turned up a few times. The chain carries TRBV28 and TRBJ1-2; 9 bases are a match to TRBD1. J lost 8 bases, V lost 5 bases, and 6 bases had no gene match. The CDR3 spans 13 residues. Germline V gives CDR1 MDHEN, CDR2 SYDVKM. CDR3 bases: TGTGCCAGCAGTCCAGCGACAGGGGGAGGCTACACCTTC. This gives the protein CASSPATGGGYTF.

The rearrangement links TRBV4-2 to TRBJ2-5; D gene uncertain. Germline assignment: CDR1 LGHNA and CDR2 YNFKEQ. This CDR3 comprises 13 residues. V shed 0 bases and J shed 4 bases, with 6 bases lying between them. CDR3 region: CASSQDRGETQYF. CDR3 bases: TGTGCCAGCAGCCAAGATCGTGGAGAGACCCAGTACTTC.

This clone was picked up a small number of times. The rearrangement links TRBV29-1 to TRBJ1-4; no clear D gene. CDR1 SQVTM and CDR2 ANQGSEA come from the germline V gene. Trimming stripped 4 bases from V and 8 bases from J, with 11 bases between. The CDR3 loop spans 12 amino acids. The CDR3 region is CSVVFGGEKLFF. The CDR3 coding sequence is TGCAGCGTTGTTTTCGGTGGAGAAAAACTGTTTTTT.

For the CDR3, the DNA is TGTGCCAGCAGCTTGGGACTAGCGAACGAGCAGTACTTC. It is translated as CASSLGLANEQYF. This rearrangement joins TRBV7-9 to TRBJ2-7; 10 bases map to TRBD2. Germline V gene lookup returns CDR1 SEHNR and CDR2 FQNEAQ (reference sequence). This CDR3 has 13 amino acids. The V gene end was trimmed by 3 bases and the J gene end by 5 bases; junction bases not matched to a gene: 1.

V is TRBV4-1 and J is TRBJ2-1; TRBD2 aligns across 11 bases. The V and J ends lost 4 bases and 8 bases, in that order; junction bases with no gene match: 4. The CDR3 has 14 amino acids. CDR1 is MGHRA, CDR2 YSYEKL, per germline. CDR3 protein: CASSRSLAGDEQFF. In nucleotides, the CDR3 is TGCGCCAGCAGCCGGTCACTAGCGGGAGATGAGCAGTTCTTC.

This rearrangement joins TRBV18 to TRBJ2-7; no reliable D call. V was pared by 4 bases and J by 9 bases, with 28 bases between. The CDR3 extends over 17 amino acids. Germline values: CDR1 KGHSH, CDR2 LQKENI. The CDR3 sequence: CASSLAYGPESFTGQYF. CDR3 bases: TGTGCCAGCTCACTCGCGTATGGGCCCGAGTCCTTTACGGGGCAGTACTTC.